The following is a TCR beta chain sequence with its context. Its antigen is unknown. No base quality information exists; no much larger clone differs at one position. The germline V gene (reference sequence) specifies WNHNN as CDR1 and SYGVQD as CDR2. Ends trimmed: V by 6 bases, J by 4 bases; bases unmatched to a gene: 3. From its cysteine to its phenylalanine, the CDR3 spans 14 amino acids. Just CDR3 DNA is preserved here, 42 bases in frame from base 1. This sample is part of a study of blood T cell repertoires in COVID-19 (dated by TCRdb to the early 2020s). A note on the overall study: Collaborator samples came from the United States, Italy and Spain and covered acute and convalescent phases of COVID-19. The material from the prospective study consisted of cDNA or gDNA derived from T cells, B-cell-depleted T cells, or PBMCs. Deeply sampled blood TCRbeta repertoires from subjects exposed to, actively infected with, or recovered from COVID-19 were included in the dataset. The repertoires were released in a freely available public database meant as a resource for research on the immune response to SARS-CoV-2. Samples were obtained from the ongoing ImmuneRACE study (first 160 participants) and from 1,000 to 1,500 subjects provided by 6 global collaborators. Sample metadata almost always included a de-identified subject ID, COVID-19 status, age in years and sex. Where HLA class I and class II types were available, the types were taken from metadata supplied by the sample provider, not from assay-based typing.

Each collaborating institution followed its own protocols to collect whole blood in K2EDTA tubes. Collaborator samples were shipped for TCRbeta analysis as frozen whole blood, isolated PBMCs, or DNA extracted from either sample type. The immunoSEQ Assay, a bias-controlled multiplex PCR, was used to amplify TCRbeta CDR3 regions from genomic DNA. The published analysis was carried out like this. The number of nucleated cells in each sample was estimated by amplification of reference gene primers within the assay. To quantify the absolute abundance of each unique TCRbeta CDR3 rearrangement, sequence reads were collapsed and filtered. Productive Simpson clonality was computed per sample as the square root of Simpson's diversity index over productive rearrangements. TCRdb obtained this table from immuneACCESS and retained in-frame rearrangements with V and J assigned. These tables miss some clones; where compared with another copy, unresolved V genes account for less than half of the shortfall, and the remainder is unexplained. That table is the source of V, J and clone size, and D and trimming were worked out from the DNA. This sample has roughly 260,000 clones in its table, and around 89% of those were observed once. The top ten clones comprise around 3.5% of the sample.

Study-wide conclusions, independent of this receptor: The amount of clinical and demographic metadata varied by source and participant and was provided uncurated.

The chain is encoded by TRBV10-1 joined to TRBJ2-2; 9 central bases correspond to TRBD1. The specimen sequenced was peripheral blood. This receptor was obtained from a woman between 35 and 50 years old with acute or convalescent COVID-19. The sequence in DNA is TGCGCCAGCAGGGGACAGGGAGGCACCGGGGAGCTGTTTTTT. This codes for CASRGQGGTGELFF.